The clone carrying this TCR beta chain was counted between two and nine times. Antigen unknown. This sample is part of a study of T cells in localized non-small cell lung cancer. Study results and caveats: Those with higher blood T cell density had longer overall survival. A median of roughly 50 of the top 100 tumor clones appeared in adjacent lung, which was paired and uninvolved. Uninvolved adjacent lung had the highest recorded T cell clonality, with tumor below it. Sequencing involved a lone tumor region, leaving heterogeneity possible.

V was shortened by 0 bases and J by 7 bases, with 10 bases between the two germline ends. This CDR3 has 15 amino acids. CDR1 and CDR2 from the germline V gene are MNHEY and SVGAGI. TCRdb keeps only in-frame clones here, not all; method: immunoSEQ multiplex PCR. Among around 43,000 clones listed, about 88% were seen once. The clonotype originates from a man aged 18-55 years with stage I lung adenocarcinoma. Sequenced here: peripheral blood, sampled before any cancer treatment. The genes are TRBV6-5 and TRBJ1-6, with D hard to call. CDR3 sequence: CASSYSGLENSPLHF. CDR3 in DNA: TGTGCCAGCAGTTACTCTGGGTTGGAGAATTCACCCCTCCACTTT.